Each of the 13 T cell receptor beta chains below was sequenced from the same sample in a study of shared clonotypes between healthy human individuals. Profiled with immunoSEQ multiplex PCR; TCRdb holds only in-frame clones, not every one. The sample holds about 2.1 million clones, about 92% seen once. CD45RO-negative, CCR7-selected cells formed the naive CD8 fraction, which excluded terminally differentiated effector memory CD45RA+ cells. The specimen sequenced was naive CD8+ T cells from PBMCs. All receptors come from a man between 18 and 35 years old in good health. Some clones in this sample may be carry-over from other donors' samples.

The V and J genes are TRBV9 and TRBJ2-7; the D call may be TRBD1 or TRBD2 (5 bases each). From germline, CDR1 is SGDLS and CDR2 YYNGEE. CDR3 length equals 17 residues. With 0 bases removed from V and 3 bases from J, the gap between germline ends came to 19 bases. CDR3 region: CASSVARRGVGDYEQYF. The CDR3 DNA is TGTGCCAGCAGCGTAGCTCGTAGGGGAGTGGGGGACTACGAGCAGTACTTC.

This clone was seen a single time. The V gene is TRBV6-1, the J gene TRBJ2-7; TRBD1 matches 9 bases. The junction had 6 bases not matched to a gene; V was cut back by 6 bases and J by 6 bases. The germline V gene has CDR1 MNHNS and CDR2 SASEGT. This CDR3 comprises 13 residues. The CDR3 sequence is CASRRDRAGEQYF. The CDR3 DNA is TGTGCCAGCAGGAGGGACAGGGCGGGCGAGCAGTACTTC.

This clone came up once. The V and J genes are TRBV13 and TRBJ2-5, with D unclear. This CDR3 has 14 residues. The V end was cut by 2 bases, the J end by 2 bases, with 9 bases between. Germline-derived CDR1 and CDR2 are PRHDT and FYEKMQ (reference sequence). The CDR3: CASSLKQRQETQYF. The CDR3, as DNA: TGTGCCAGCAGCTTAAAGCAGAGACAAGAGACCCAGTACTTC.

CDR3 sequence reads: CASRSGVSGELFF. For the CDR3, the DNA is TGTGCCAGCCGGTCTGGGGTGTCCGGGGAGCTGTTTTTT. The rearrangement uses TRBV9 and TRBJ2-2; D unresolved. The V and J ends lost 7 bases and 6 bases respectively, with 13 bases between them. Per germline, CDR1 SGDLS and CDR2 YYNGEE. The CDR3 loop spans 13 amino acids.

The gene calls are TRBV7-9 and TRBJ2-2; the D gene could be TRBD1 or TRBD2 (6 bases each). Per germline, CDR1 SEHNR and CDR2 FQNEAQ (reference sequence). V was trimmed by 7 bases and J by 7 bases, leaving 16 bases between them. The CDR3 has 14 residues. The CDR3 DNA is TGTGCCAGCACCGAAAGGGGGGCGGACGGGGAGCTGTTTTTT. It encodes CASTERGADGELFF.

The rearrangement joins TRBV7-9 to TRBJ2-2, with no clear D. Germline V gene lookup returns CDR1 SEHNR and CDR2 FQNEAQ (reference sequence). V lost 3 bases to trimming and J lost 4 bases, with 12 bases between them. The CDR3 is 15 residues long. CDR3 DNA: TGTGCCAGCAGCTTCACAGATAGGATCACCGGGGAGCTGTTTTTT. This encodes CASSFTDRITGELFF.

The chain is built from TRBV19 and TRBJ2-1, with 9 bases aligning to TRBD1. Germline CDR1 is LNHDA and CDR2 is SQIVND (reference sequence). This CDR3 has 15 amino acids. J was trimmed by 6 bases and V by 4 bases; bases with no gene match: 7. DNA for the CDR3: TGTGCCAGTAGTAGCCGGGACAGGGAGATCAATGAGCAGTTCTTC. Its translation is CASSSRDREINEQFF.

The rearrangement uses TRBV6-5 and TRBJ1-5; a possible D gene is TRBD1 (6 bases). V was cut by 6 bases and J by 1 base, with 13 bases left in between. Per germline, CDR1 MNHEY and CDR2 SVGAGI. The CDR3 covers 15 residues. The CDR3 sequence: CASRQGTTSNQPQHF. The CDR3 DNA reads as TGTGCCAGCAGACAAGGGACAACGAGCAATCAGCCCCAGCATTTT.

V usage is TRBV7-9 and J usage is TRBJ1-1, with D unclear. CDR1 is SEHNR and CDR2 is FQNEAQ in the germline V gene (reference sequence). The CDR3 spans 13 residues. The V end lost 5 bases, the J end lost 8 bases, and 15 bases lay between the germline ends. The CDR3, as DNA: TGTGCCAGCAGCCCCCCTGACACGGTCGAAGCTTTCTTT. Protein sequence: CASSPPDTVEAFF.

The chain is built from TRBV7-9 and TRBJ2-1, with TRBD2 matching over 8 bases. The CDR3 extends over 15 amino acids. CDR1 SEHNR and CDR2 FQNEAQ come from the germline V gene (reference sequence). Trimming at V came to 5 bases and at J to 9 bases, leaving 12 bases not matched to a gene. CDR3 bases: TGTGCCAGCAGCGATCCACGGGAGGGCCTTGTTGAGCAGTTCTTC. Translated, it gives CASSDPREGLVEQFF. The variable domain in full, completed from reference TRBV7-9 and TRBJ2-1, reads DTGVSQNPRHKITKRGQNVTFRCDPISEHNRLYWYRQTLGQGPEFLTYFQNEAQLEKSRLLSDRFSAERPKGSFSTLEIQRTEQGDSAMYLCASSDPREGLVEQFFGPGTRLTVL.

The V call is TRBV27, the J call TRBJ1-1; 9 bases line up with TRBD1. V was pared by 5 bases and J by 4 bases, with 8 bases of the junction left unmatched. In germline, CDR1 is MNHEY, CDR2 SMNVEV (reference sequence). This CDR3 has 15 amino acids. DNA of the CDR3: TGTGCCAGCAGTCCACACAGGGGGCCAAGCACTGAAGCTTTCTTT. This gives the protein CASSPHRGPSTEAFF.

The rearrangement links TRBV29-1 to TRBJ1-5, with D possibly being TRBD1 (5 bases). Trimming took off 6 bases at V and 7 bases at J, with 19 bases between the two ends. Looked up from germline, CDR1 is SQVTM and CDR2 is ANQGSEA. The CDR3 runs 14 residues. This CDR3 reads CSVTFGGLGQPQHF. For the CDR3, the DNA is TGCAGCGTGACCTTTGGGGGTCTGGGGCAGCCCCAGCATTTT.

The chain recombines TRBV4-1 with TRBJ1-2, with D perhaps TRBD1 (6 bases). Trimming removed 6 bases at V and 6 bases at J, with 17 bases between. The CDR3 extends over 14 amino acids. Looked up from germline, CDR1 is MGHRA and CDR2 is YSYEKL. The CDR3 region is CASSRVRTADGYTF. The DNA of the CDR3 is TGCGCCAGCAGTCGCGTTCGGACAGCCGATGGCTACACCTTC.